This T cell receptor (beta chain) was recovered during a study of blood T cell repertoires in COVID-19. While infection was still active, Seattle patients were enrolled and then followed longitudinally. The data were produced by immunoSEQ multiplex PCR, yet TCRdb's version contains in-frame clones alone and is incomplete. The repertoire holds 250,000 to 350,000 clones, with 85% to 90% as singletons. Germline V CDR1 and CDR2: LNHDA, SQIVND (reference sequence). The V end was cut by 5 bases, the J end by 7 bases, with 12 bases between. This CDR3 is 12 amino acids long. This TCR was sampled from a woman younger than 45 with COVID-19, enrolled during active disease. The sequencing sample was made of peripheral blood. The chain carries TRBV19 and TRBJ2-7; D gene uncertain. Here the CDR3 reads CASSPSTREQYF. CDR3 in DNA: TGTGCCAGTAGTCCGTCGACTCGTGAGCAGTACTTC. Looking up the rest from reference TRBV19 and TRBJ2-7 gives the full variable domain: DGGITQSPKYLFRKEGQNVTLSCEQNLNHDAMYWYRQDPGQGLRLIYYSQIVNDFQKGDIAEGYSVSREKKESFPLTVTSAQKNPTAFYLCASSPSTREQYFGPGTRLTVT.